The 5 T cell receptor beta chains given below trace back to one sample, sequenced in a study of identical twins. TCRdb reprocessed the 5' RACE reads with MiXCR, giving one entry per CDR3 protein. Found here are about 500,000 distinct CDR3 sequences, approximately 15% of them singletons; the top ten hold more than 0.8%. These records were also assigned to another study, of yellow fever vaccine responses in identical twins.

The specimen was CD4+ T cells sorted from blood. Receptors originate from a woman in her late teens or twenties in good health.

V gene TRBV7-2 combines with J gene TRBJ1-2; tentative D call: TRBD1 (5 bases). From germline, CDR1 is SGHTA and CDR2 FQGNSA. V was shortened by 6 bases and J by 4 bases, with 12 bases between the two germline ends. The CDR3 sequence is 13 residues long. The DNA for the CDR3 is TGTGCCAGCAGGGGACCGACCTCCTATGGCTACACCTTC. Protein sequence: CASRGPTSYGYTF.

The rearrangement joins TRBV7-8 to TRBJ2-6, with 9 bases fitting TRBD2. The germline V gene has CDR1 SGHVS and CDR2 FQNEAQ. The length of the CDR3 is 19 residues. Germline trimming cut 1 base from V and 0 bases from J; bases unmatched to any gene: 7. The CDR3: CASSLVIAGGYSGANVLTF. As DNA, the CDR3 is TGTGCCAGCAGCTTAGTTATCGCGGGGGGGTACTCTGGGGCCAACGTCCTGACTTTC.

The CDR3 nucleotides are TGTGCCAGCAGGAGGGGCCGGGGCACTAATGAAAAACTGTTTTTT. Amino acids: CASRRGRGTNEKLFF. The V gene is TRBV25-1, the J gene TRBJ1-4; possibly TRBD1 for D (5 bases). This CDR3 spans 15 amino acids. Germline V gives CDR1 MGHDK, CDR2 SYGVNS. V was clipped by 6 bases and J by 2 bases, with 13 bases between them.

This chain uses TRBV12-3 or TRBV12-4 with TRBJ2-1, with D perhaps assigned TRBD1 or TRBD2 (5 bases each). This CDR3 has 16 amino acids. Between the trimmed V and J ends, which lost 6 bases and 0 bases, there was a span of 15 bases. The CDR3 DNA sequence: TGTGCCAGCAGGCCCCCCGGGACCAACTCCTACAATGAGCAGTTCTTC. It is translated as CASRPPGTNSYNEQFF.

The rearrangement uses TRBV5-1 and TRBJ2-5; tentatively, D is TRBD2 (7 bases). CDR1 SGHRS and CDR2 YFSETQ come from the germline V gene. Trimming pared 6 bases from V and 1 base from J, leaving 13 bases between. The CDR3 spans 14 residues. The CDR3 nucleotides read TGCGCCAGCACCTCCCGGGGGGCCCAAGAGACCCAGTACTTC. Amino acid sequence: CASTSRGAQETQYF.